This is a list of T cell receptor beta chains from one sample in a study of cytomegalovirus exposure and HLA in healthy donors. Clones were read by immunoSEQ multiplex PCR, and TCRdb kept only the in-frame ones, dropping some. The sample totals about 46,000 clones. Source material: PBMCs. Every receptor here comes from a woman in her 40s in good health and CMV-seronegative. The conserved cysteine and the conserved F or W are not part of the CDR3 here.

11	TRBV7-2	TRBJ1-5	ASSSQGDQPQH
13	TRBV30	TRBJ2-1	AWSVGGFGNNEQF
13	TRBV9	TRBJ1-1	ASSARTGKNTEAF
11	TRBV5-6	TRBJ2-1	ASSLALGTSTF
9	TRBV20-1	TRBJ1-1	SPRGNTEAF
13	TRBV9	TRBJ2-1	ASSLKGGSAGEQF
12	TRBV28	TRBJ1-1	ASIISLQGTEAF
19	TRBV4-1	TRBJ2-5	ASSQESLGLAGEYREETQY
11	TRBV28	TRBJ2-5	ASSPGGLETQY
14	TRBV18	TRBJ2-5	ASSPSDRVVGETQY
14	TRBV5-1	TRBJ2-3	ASSLGLAGGTDTQY
12	TRBV18	TRBJ1-5	ASSPLLGREPQH
14	TRBV14	TRBJ2-1	ASSPRGSGRAEEQF
13	TRBV5-4	TRBJ1-1	ASSLGGGRDTEAF
12	TRBV7-9	TRBJ2-7	ASSSTGYAYEQY
14	TRBV30	TRBJ2-7	AWGDTIARVDHEQY